This is a list of T cell receptor beta chains from one sample in a study of blood T cells in healthy people across ages. TCRdb called the 5' RACE reads again in MiXCR, with one record for every CDR3 protein. Among over 600,000 distinct CDR3 sequences listed, over 40% were seen once. The sample comprised blood. The receptors were sampled from an elderly man in good health. Each CDR3 is given with its conserved first and last residue. The D gene is left open where the match is weak. Clone size is shown for a subset of rows, as once, few, many or a class of expanded clone.

size	J	D	V	CDR3	DNA
NA	TRBJ2-7	NA	TRBV29-1	CSVVAVASGYEQYF	TGCAGCGTTGTGGCCGTAGCTTCTGGTTACGAGCAGTACTTC
once	TRBJ1-2	NA	TRBV6-5	CATQSGSYGYTF	TGTGCCACCCAAAGCGGGAGTTATGGCTACACCTTC
NA	TRBJ2-1	NA	TRBV10-2	CASSVAGQSYNEQFF	TGCGCCAGCAGCGTCGCGGGACAGAGCTACAATGAGCAGTTCTTC
few	TRBJ2-2	TRBD2	TRBV7-2	CASSLAGTSGAGELFF	TGTGCCAGCAGCTTAGCCGGGACTAGCGGAGCCGGGGAGCTGTTTTTT
many	TRBJ2-4	NA	TRBV5-1	CASSGGNRDPKNIQYF	TGCGCCAGCAGCGGAGGAAACCGGGACCCTAAAAACATTCAGTACTTC
NA	TRBJ2-1	NA	TRBV5-1	CASSLRRADSYNEQFF	TGCGCCAGCAGCTTACGACGGGCCGACTCCTACAATGAGCAGTTCTTC
NA	TRBJ1-2	NA	TRBV21-1	CASTLSTGANYGYTF	TGTGCCAGCACCCTCTCGACAGGAGCTAACTATGGCTACACCTTC
few	TRBJ2-5	TRBD1	TRBV20-1	CSADRGGETQYF	TGCAGTGCTGACAGGGGGGGCGAGACCCAGTACTTC
NA	TRBJ1-2	NA	TRBV3-1	CASSQREAGYTF	TGTGCCAGCAGCCAAAGAGAGGCTGGCTACACCTTC
NA	TRBJ1-6	NA	TRBV6-1	CASSESTARFNLPLHF	TGTGCCAGCAGTGAATCGACTGCCCGGTTTAATTTACCCCTCCACTTT
few	TRBJ2-7	TRBD2	TRBV5-1	CASSLDWGGVNEQYF	TGCGCCAGCAGCTTGGATTGGGGGGGGGTAAACGAGCAGTACTTC
few	TRBJ2-1	TRBD2	TRBV29-1	CSVPLSGGSYNEQFF	TGCAGCGTGCCCCTTAGCGGGGGAAGCTACAATGAGCAGTTCTTC
few	TRBJ2-7	TRBD1	TRBV24-1	CATSDTGTGGLEQYF	TGTGCCACCAGTGATACCGGGACAGGGGGCCTCGAGCAGTACTTC
NA	TRBJ2-1	TRBD2	TRBV20-1	CSAGRGGAYSNEQFF	TGCAGTGCTGGGCGCGGGGGGGCCTATAGCAATGAGCAGTTCTTC
NA	TRBJ2-7	TRBD1	TRBV4-2	CASSQQVQGDEQYF	TGTGCCAGCAGCCAGCAAGTCCAGGGGGACGAGCAGTACTTC
few	TRBJ2-5	NA	TRBV7-2	CASSPRGGGETQYF	TGTGCCAGCAGCCCTAGAGGGGGGGGAGAGACCCAGTACTTC
NA	TRBJ1-5	NA	TRBV29-1	CSVLQGLDQPQHF	TGCAGCGTTTTACAGGGTCTGGATCAGCCCCAGCATTTT
NA	TRBJ2-1	NA	TRBV6-2/TRBV6-3	CTSSLLVQGINEQFF	TGTACCAGCAGCCTACTCGTACAGGGTATCAATGAGCAGTTCTTC
many	TRBJ2-3	NA	TRBV7-8	CASSLDAGRGTDTQYF	TGTGCCAGCAGCTTAGACGCGGGGAGAGGCACAGATACGCAGTATTTT
NA	TRBJ2-5	NA	TRBV3-1	CASSRPSRGTQYF	TGTGCCAGCAGCCGCCCCAGCCGGGGGACCCAGTACTTC
few	TRBJ2-1	TRBD1	TRBV20-1	CSASRGTGGNNEQFF	TGCAGTGCAAGCCGAGGGACAGGGGGTAACAATGAGCAGTTCTTC
NA	TRBJ2-2	NA	TRBV2	CASSESVGANTGELFF	TGTGCCAGCAGTGAATCGGTCGGAGCTAACACCGGGGAGCTGTTTTTT
NA	TRBJ1-5	NA	TRBV27	CASSQAEGGRQNQPQHF	TGTGCCAGCAGCCAGGCGGAGGGAGGACGCCAAAATCAGCCCCAGCATTTT
NA	TRBJ2-3	TRBD1	TRBV20-1	CSASPGTGGTDTQYF	TGCAGTGCTAGCCCCGGGACAGGGGGCACAGATACGCAGTATTTT
NA	TRBJ2-5	TRBD1	TRBV27	CASSHRMADRGDRETQYF	TGTGCCAGCAGTCATCGAATGGCTGACAGGGGTGATCGAGAGACCCAGTACTTC
NA	TRBJ1-1	TRBD1	TRBV6-2/TRBV6-3	CASREQGASEAFF	TGTGCCAGCAGGGAACAGGGGGCTTCAGAAGCTTTCTTT
NA	TRBJ2-2	NA	TRBV9	CASSTWTVNTGELFF	TGTGCCAGCAGCACCTGGACTGTGAACACCGGGGAGCTGTTTTTT
NA	TRBJ2-4	NA	TRBV11-2	CASSLGGSNAKNIQYF	TGTGCCAGCAGCTTAGGAGGCAGTAACGCCAAAAACATTCAGTACTTC
few	TRBJ1-6	NA	TRBV18	CASSPDQKSPLHF	TGTGCCAGCTCACCAGATCAGAAGTCACCCCTCCACTTT